This TCR beta chain was retrieved from a study of breast tumors, draining lymph nodes, adjacent tissues. Per the germline V gene, CDR1 is MNHNY and CDR2 is SVGAGI (reference sequence). V was cut by 0 bases and J by 6 bases, with 15 bases left in between. The CDR3 runs to 15 residues. TCRdb re-derived calls from the multiplex PCR reads in MiXCR, one entry per CDR3 protein. There are some 22,000 distinct CDR3 sequences in the sample; 60% to 70% occur only once, and about a quarter lies in the top ten. This receptor was identified in a female donor with breast cancer. Some clones in this sample may be carry-over from other donors' samples. Sequenced: tumor-adjacent breast tissue. J is TRBJ2-7 and V is TRBV6-6, with D tentatively TRBD1 or TRBD2 (5 bases each). CDR3 nucleotide sequence: TGTGCCAGCAGTTACTCCCATCGGACTCAGGGCGAGCAGTACTTC. Translation: CASSYSHRTQGEQYF.